The sequence of this TCR beta chain was determined in a study of blood T cell repertoires in COVID-19 (TCRdb year 2020). About the investigation overall: Collaborator samples came from the United States, Italy and Spain and covered acute and convalescent phases of COVID-19. Where available, HLA class I and class II types were taken from metadata supplied by the sample provider and were not determined by assay-based typing. The repertoires were made available in a free public database intended to serve as a resource for research on the immune response to SARS-CoV-2. The dataset comprised deeply sampled blood TCRbeta repertoires from subjects exposed to, actively infected with, or recovered from COVID-19. The samples were drawn from two sources: the first 160 participants of the ongoing ImmuneRACE study, and 1,000 to 1,500 subjects contributed by 6 global collaborators. Nearly every sample came with metadata listing a de-identified subject ID, COVID-19 status, age in years and sex. The material from the prospective study consisted of cDNA or gDNA derived from T cells, B-cell-depleted T cells, or PBMCs.

Collaborating institutions collected whole blood in K2EDTA tubes following their own protocols. For TCRbeta analysis, collaborators shipped samples as frozen whole blood, isolated PBMCs, or DNA extracted from either of those sample types. This clone was detected only a few times. This receptor's antigen is unknown. It has no much larger one-base neighbor in the sample; base qualities were not kept. V is reduced by 1 base and J by 8 bases, leaving a spacing of 11 bases between them. The germline V gene (reference sequence) yields LGHDT for CDR1 and YNNKEL for CDR2. CDR3 length: 13 amino acids, cysteine to phenylalanine. Only CDR3 DNA remains: 39 bases, in frame from the first base. The immunoSEQ Assay, a bias-controlled multiplex PCR, was used to amplify TCRbeta CDR3 regions from genomic DNA. Per the authors' processing: Nucleated cell counts per sample were estimated from amplification of reference gene primers within the assay. To quantify the absolute abundance of each unique TCRbeta CDR3 rearrangement, sequence reads were collapsed and filtered. Productive Simpson clonality was computed per sample as the square root of Simpson's diversity index over productive rearrangements. TCRdb re-hosts the immuneACCESS table, in-frame sequences only. Its copies lack some clones; in the studies checked, an unresolved V gene accounts for under half of them, and the cause for the rest is not known. V and J calls and clone size are those listed in that table; D and trimming were worked out from the DNA. The table for this sample lists tens of thousands of clones; over 75% of them were counted only once. About 10% of the sample is in the top ten clones.

The paper as a whole reports these results and caveats: Clinical and demographic metadata were provided uncurated, with the amount varying by source and participant.

The sequenced sample was peripheral blood. The receptor chain draws on TRBV3-1 (or the pseudogene TRBV3-2) and TRBJ1-2; the D segment could be TRBD1, given 5 matching bases. This sequence originates from a human donor in a cohort sampled during active COVID-19. The CDR3 loop reads CASSQGGAGGYTF. The nucleotides read TGTGCCAGCAGCCAAGGGGGCGCGGGAGGCTACACCTTC.